This T cell receptor (beta chain) was obtained from a study of blood T cell repertoires in COVID-19. The wider study: Sites in the United States, Italy and Spain provided acute and convalescent COVID-19 samples.

Using immunoSEQ multiplex PCR, the repertoire was profiled, and TCRdb retains in-frame clones only, with some absent. Of about 480,000 clones in the sample, 85% to 90% are singletons; the top ten hold approximately 2%. The germline V gene encodes CDR1 SGHDT and CDR2 YYEEEE. V lost 4 bases to trimming and J lost 3 bases; unmatched junction nucleotides: 5. The CDR3 length is 14 residues. Recovery among Cohort 3 donors was established by two negative PCRs, clearance, or symptom resolution. The chain combines TRBV5-6 with TRBJ1-2; the match to TRBD1 covers 8 bases. The sample was PBMCs or T cells enriched from blood (not recorded which). The sequence was collected from a woman aged 40 to 49 who had recovered from COVID-19. DNA of the CDR3: TGTGCCAGCAGCACCAGGGGGCTAGACTATGGCTACACCTTC. Translating gives CASSTRGLDYGYTF.